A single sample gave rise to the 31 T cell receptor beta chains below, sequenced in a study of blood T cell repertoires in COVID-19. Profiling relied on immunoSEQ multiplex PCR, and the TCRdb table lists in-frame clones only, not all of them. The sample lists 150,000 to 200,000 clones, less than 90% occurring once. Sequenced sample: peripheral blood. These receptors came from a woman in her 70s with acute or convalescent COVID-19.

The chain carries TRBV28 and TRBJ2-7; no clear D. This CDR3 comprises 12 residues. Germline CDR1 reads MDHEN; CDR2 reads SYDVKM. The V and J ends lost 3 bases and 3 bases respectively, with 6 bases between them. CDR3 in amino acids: CASSFLFYEQYF. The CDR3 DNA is TGTGCCAGCAGTTTCTTGTTCTACGAGCAGTACTTC.

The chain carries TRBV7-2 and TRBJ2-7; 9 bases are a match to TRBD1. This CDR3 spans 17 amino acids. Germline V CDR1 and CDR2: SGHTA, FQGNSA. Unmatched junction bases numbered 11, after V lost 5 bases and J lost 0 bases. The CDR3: CASSKRDRAFSSYEQYF. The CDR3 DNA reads TGTGCCAGCAGCAAAAGGGACAGGGCGTTCTCCTCCTACGAGCAGTACTTC.

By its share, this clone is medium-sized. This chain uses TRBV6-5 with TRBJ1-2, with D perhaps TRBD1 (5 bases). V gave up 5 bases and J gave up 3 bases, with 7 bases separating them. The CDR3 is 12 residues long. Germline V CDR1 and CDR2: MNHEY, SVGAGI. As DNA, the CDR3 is TGTGCCAGCAGTCCAGGGTACTATGGCTACACCTTC. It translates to CASSPGYYGYTF.

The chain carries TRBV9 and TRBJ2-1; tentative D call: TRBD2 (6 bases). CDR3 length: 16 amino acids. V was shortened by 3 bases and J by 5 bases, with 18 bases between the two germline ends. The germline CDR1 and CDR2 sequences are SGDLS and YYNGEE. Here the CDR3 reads CASSEYGTLLNNEQFF. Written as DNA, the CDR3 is TGTGCCAGCAGCGAGTACGGGACTCTCCTCAACAATGAGCAGTTCTTC.

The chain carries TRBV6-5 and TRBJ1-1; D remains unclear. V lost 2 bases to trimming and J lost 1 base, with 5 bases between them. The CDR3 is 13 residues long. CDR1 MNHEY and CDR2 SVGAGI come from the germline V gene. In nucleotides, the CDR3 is TGTGCCAGCAGTTACGAACAGAACACTGAAGCTTTCTTT. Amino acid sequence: CASSYEQNTEAFF.

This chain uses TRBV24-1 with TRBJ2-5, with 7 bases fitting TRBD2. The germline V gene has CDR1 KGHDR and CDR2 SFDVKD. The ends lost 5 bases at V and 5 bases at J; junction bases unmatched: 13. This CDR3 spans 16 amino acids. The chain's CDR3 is CATSALRAGERETQYF. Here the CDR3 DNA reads TGTGCCACCAGTGCCCTCCGGGCGGGAGAAAGGGAGACCCAGTACTTC.

CDR3 sequence (DNA): TGTGCCAGCTCAAGAGCGGAAGAGACCCAGTACTTC. Translating it yields CASSRAEETQYF. The chain carries TRBV18 and TRBJ2-5, with TRBD2 as a possible D gene (5 bases). In germline, CDR1 is KGHSH, CDR2 LQKENI. CDR3 size: 12 residues. Deletions cut 5 bases from V and 3 bases from J, with 7 bases between.

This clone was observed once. CDR3: CASSDPGLMFTDTQYF. CDR3 nucleotide sequence: TGTGCCAGCAGCGACCCGGGACTTATGTTCACAGATACGCAGTATTTT. This rearrangement joins TRBV9 to TRBJ2-3, with D possibly matching TRBD2 (6 bases). The CDR3 is 16 residues long. Per the germline V gene, CDR1 is SGDLS and CDR2 is YYNGEE. Trimming left V 3 bases short and J 2 bases short, with 16 bases between.

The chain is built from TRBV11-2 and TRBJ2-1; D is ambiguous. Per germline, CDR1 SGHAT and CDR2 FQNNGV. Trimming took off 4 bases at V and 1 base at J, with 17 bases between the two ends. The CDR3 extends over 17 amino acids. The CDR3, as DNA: TGTGCCAGCAGCTCCCTTGCTATGAGTTCTTCCTACAATGAGCAGTTCTTC. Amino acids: CASSSLAMSSSYNEQFF.

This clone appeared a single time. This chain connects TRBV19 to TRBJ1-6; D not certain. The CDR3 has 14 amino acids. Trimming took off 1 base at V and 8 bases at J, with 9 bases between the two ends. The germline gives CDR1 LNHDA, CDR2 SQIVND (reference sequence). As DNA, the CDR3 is TGTGCCAGTAGTATAGCAGAGACTCATTCACCCCTCCACTTT. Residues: CASSIAETHSPLHF.

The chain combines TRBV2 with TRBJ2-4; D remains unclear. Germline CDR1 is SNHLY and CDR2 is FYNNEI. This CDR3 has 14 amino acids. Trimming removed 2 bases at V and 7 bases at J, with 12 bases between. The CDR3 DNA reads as TGTGCCAGCAGTGAAATGGGTAGCCCCAACATTCAGTACTTC. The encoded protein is CASSEMGSPNIQYF.

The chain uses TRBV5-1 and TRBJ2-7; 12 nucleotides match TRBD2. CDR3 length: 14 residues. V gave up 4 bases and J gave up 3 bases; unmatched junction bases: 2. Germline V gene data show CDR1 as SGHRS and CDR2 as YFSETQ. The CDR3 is CASSRTSGDYEQYF. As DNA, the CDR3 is TGCGCCAGCAGCCGGACTAGCGGGGACTACGAGCAGTACTTC.

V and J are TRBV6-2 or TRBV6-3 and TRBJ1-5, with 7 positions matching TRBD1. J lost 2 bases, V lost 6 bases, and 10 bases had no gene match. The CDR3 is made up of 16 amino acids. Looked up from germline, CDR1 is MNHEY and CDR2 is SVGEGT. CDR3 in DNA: TGTGCCAGCAGCGGGATAGGGGGCGCGGGCAATCAGCCCCAGCATTTT. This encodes CASSGIGGAGNQPQHF.

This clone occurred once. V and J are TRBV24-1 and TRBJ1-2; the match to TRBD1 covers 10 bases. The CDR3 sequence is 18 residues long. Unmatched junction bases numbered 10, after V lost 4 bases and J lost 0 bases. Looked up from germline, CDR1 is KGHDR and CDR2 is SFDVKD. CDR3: CATSDPSGTGASNYGYTF. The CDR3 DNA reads TGTGCCACCAGTGACCCCTCCGGGACAGGGGCCTCTAACTATGGCTACACCTTC.

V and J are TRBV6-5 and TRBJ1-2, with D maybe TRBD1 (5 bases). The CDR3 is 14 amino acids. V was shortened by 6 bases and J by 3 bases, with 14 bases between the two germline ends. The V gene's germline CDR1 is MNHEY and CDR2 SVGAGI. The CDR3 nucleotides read TGTGCCAGCAGACGACCGACAGACTACTATGGCTACACCTTC. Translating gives CASRRPTDYYGYTF.

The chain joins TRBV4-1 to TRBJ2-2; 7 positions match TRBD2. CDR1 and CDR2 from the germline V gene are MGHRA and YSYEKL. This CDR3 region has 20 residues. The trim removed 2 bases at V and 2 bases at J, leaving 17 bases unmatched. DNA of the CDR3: TGCGCCAGCAGCCAACGGGGGGAGACTCCGGGACTAATTAACACCGGGGAGCTGTTTTTT. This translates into CASSQRGETPGLINTGELFF.

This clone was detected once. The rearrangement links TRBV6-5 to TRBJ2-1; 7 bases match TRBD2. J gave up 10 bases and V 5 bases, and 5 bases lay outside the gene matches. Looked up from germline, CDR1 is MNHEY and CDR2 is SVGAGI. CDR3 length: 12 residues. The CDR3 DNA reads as TGTGCCAGCAGTACACCAGCGGGAGAGCAGTTCTTC. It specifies CASSTPAGEQFF.

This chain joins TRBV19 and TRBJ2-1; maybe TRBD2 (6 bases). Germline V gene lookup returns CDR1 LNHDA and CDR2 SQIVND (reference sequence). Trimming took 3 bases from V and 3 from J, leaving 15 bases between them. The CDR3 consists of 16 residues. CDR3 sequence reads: CASSMRGGTYYNEQFF. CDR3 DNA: TGTGCCAGTAGTATGAGGGGCGGGACCTACTACAATGAGCAGTTCTTC. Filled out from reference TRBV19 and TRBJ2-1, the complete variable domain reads DGGITQSPKYLFRKEGQNVTLSCEQNLNHDAMYWYRQDPGQGLRLIYYSQIVNDFQKGDIAEGYSVSREKKESFPLTVTSAQKNPTAFYLCASSMRGGTYYNEQFFGPGTRLTVL.

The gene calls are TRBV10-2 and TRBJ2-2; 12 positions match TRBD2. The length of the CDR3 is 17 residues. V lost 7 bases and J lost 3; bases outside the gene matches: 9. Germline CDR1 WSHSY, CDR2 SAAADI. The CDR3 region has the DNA TGCGCCAGCAATGTACTAGCGGGAGGTTTTCACACCGGGGAGCTGTTTTTT. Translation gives CASNVLAGGFHTGELFF.

CDR3: CASSKGGDSPLHF. In DNA, the CDR3 is TGCGCCAGCAGCAAGGGGGGGGATTCACCCCTCCACTTT. The chain links TRBV4-3 to TRBJ1-6, with D tentatively TRBD1 (6 bases). Per the germline V gene, CDR1 is LGHNA and CDR2 is YSLEER. The CDR3 covers 13 residues. V was trimmed by 5 bases and J by 8 bases, leaving 10 bases between them.

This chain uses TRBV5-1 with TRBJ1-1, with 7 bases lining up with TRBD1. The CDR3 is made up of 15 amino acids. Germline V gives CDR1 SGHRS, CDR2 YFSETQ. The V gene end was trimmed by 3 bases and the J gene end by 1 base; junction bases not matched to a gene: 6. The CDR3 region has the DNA TGCGCCAGCAGCTCCACAGGGGTGGGGAACACTGAAGCTTTCTTT. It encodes CASSSTGVGNTEAFF.

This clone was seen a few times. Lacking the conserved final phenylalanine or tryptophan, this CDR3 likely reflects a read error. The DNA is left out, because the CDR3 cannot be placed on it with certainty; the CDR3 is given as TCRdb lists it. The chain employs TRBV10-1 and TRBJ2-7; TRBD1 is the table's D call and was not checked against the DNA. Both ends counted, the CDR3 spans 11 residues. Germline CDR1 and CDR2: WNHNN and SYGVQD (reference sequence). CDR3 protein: CASSDGGHATP.

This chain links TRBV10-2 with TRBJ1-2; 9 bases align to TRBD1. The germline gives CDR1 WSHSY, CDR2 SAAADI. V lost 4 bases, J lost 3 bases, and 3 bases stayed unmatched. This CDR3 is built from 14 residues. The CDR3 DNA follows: TGCGCCAGCAGTGGGGGACAGGGATACTATGGCTACACCTTC. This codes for CASSGGQGYYGYTF.

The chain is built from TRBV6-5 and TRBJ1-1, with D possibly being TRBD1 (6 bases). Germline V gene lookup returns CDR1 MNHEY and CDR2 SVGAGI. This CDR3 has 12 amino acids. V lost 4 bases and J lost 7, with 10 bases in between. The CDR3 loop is CASSSTGNEAFF. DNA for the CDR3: TGTGCCAGCAGTTCGACAGGTAATGAAGCTTTCTTT.

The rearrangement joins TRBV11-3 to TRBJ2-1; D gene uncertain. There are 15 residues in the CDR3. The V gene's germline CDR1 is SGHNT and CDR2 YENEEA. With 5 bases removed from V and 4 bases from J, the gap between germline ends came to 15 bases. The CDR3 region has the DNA TGTGCCAGCAGCCCTCAGGCAGGTGGATACAATGAGCAGTTCTTC. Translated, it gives CASSPQAGGYNEQFF.

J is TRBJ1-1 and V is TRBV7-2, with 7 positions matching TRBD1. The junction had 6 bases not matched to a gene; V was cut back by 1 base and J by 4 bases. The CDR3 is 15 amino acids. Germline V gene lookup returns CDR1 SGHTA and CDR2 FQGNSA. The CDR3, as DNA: TGTGCCAGCAGCTTAGGAAACAGGGGCTCCACTGAAGCTTTCTTT. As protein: CASSLGNRGSTEAFF.

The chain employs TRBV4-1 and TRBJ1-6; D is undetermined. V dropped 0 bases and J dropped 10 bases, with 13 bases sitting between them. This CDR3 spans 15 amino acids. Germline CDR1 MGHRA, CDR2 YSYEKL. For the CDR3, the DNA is TGCGCCAGCAGCCAAGATGGGAGGGAGGGCTCACCCCTCCACTTT. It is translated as CASSQDGREGSPLHF.

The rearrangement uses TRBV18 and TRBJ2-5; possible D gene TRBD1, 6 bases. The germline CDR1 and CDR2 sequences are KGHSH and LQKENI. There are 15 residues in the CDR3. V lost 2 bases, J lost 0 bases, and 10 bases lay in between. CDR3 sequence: CASSPNRVNQETQYF. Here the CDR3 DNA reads TGTGCCAGCTCACCAAACAGGGTAAACCAAGAGACCCAGTACTTC.

CDR3 coding DNA: TGCGCCAGCAGCTTGGCTCAGGGCGATGGCTACACCTTC. It specifies CASSLAQGDGYTF. The chain couples TRBV5-1 to TRBJ1-2, with D possibly TRBD1 on 5 matching bases. The CDR3 length is 13 residues. Trimming removed 0 bases from V and 6 bases from J, with 9 bases in between. The germline V gene has CDR1 SGHRS and CDR2 YFSETQ.

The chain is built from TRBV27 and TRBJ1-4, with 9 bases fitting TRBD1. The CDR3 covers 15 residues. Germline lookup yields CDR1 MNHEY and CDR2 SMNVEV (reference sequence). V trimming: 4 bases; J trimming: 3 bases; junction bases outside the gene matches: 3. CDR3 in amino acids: CASSSQGAANEKLFF. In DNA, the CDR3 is TGTGCCAGCAGTTCACAGGGGGCTGCTAATGAAAAACTGTTTTTT. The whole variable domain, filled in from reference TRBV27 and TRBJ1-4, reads EAQVTQNPRYLITVTGKKLTVTCSQNMNHEYMSWYRQDPGLGLRQIYYSMNVEVTDKGDVPEGYKVSRKEKRNFPLILESPSPNQTSLYFCASSSQGAANEKLFFGSGTQLSVL.

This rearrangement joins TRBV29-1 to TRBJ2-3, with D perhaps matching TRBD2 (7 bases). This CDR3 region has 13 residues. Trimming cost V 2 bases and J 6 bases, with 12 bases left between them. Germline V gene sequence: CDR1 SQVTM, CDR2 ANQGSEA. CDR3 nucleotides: TGCAGCGTTGAAAGGGGGGGTGGCGATACGCAGTATTTT. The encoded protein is CSVERGGGDTQYF.